The clone carrying this T cell receptor beta chain was seen more than once but under ten times. What it recognizes is unknown. Germline values: CDR1 MNHEY, CDR2 SVGEGT. The V and J ends lost 7 bases and 8 bases, in that order; junction bases with no gene match: 16. The CDR3 consists of 16 residues. Ophthalmopathy in the patients scored at least 3 on Clinical Activity Score and at least 4 on NOSPECS grade, lasting under 3 months. 9.5 to 10 ml fresh peripheral blood yielded the PBMCs. This entry belongs to a study of T cells in Graves' hyperthyroidism and ophthalmopathy. What was amplified from RNA transcripts were TCR beta CDR3 regions. TCR CDR3 underwent first-round RT-PCR with the HTBI primer set. MiXCR was run by TCRdb on the multiplex PCR reads, yielding one entry per CDR3 protein. The repertoire holds under 350,000 distinct CDR3 sequences, about 15% seen once, with about 51% in the top ten. Study-wide results and caveats: Before onset, ophthalmopathy was predicted by the model a median around 6.5 months earlier.

Sequenced sample: blood. The source of this sequence is a woman aged 55-75 years with Graves' ophthalmopathy. The V and J genes are TRBV6-2 or TRBV6-3 and TRBJ1-2; 10 bases agree with TRBD1. CDR3 protein: CASTFVPGQGRGGYTF. CDR3 bases: TGTGCCAGCACCTTCGTCCCGGGACAGGGGAGAGGGGGCTACACCTTC.